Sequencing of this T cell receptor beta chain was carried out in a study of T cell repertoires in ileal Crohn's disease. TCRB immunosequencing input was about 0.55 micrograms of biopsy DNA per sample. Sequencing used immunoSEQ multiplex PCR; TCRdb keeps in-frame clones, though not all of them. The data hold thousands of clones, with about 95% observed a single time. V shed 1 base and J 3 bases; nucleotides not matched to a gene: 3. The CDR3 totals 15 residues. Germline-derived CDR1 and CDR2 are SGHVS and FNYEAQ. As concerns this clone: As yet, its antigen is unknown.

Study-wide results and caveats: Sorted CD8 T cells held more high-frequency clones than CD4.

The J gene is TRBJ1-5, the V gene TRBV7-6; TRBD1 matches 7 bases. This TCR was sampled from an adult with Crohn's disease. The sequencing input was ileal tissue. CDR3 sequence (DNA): TGTGCCAGCAGCTTAGGACAGGGAAACAATCAGCCCCAGCATTTT. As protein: CASSLGQGNNQPQHF. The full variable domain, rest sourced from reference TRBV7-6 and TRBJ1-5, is GAGVSQSPRYKVTKRGQDVALRCDPISGHVSLYWYRQALGQGPEFLTYFNYEAQQDKSGLPNDRFSAERPEGSISTLTIQRTEQRDSAMYRCASSLGQGNNQPQHFGDGTRLSIL.